The next 8 T cell receptor beta chains were all read from a single sample in a study of cytomegalovirus exposure and HLA in healthy donors. With 60 Vbeta and 13 Jbeta primers, the PCR was carried out. Method: immunoSEQ multiplex PCR; TCRdb's copy keeps in-frame clones and lacks some. The sample contains roughly 130,000 clones, about 76% of which appear only once. Sequencing was carried out using PBMCs. All receptors come from a man aged 18 to 29 in good health and CMV-seronegative.

J is TRBJ2-7 and V is TRBV18, with TRBD1 matching over 9 bases. From germline, CDR1 is KGHSH and CDR2 LQKENI. V dropped 5 bases and J dropped 4; count of bases not matched to a gene: 6. CDR3 length: 14 residues. The CDR3 region is CASSADRGRYEQYF. DNA of the CDR3: TGTGCCAGCTCAGCGGACAGGGGTCGGTACGAGCAGTACTTC.

The chain couples TRBV4-1 to TRBJ2-7, with 9 bases lining up with TRBD1. Germline CDR1 reads MGHRA; CDR2 reads YSYEKL. CDR3 length equals 16 residues. Germline trimming cut 4 bases from V and 4 bases from J; bases unmatched to any gene: 11. The CDR3 reads CASSRGDRAPVYEQYF. The CDR3, as DNA: TGCGCCAGCAGCCGGGGGGACAGGGCCCCGGTGTACGAGCAGTACTTC.

This sequence joins TRBV30 and TRBJ2-6; 11 bases line up with TRBD2. This CDR3 is 19 amino acids long. Germline CDR1 and CDR2: GTSNPN and SVGIG (reference sequence). Unmatched junction bases numbered 9, after V lost 2 bases and J lost 0 bases. CDR3 nucleotide sequence: TGTGCCTGGAGTTTCACTAGCGGGGGATTGTACTCTGGGGCCAACGTCCTGACTTTC. Residues: CAWSFTSGGLYSGANVLTF.

The gene calls are TRBV29-1 and TRBJ2-7; maybe TRBD1 (5 bases). The CDR3 is made up of 13 amino acids. V shed 2 bases and J shed 2 bases, with 10 bases lying between them. The germline CDR1 and CDR2 sequences are SQVTM and ANQGSEA. The CDR3 DNA follows: TGCAGCGTTGAAACAGGCTTTGCCTACGAGCAGTACTTC. Protein product: CSVETGFAYEQYF.

Worth noting for this clone: One end of the junction does not line up with germline, which may come from a read error. V is TRBV9 and J is TRBJ1-2, with 9 bases lining up with TRBD1. Germline V gene lookup returns CDR1 SGDLS and CDR2 YYNGEE. This CDR3 is 16 amino acids long. The CDR3 DNA reads TGTGCCAGCAGCGTAGGACGTAACAGGGGGCAGAGTGGCTACGCCTTC. Encoded protein: CASSVGRNRGQSGYAF.

The J gene is TRBJ2-2, the V gene TRBV7-8; no reliable D call. Germline CDR1 and CDR2: SGHVS and FQNEAQ. Trimming removed 2 bases from V and 6 bases from J, with 7 bases in between. The CDR3 loop spans 13 amino acids. The CDR3 bases are TGTGCCAGCAGCTTATCCGCGTCCGGGGAGCTGTTTTTT. Its translation is CASSLSASGELFF.

The CDR3 DNA is TGTGCCAGCGGACTTACGCTCGGGACCCAGTACTTC. Its translation: CASGLTLGTQYF. The chain joins TRBV6-5 to TRBJ2-5; D is perhaps TRBD2 (5 bases). Germline V CDR1 and CDR2: MNHEY, SVGAGI. V lost 8 bases to trimming and J lost 7 bases, with 14 bases between them. The CDR3 is made up of 12 amino acids.

Only a few counts were recorded for this clone. The gene calls are TRBV6-5 and TRBJ1-2; 9 nucleotides line up with TRBD1. CDR1 MNHEY and CDR2 SVGAGI come from the germline V gene. The CDR3 runs to 13 residues. J was trimmed by 7 bases and V by 6 bases; bases with no gene match: 6. The CDR3 nucleotides read TGTGCCAGCAGCTCCGGGACAGGGATTGGCTACACCTTC. Protein sequence: CASSSGTGIGYTF.